This TCR delta chain comes out of a study of Vδ1+ human thymocytes. This clone occurred a few times. What it binds is not known. Study-wide results and limits: Thymic delta-chain repertoires held approximately 19% Vdelta2 sequences and few Vdelta3, despite high sort purity. Bulk data may be misread because of unexpected Vdelta2 sequences. Highly polyclonal TRG and TRD repertoires with Gaussian CDR3 length distributions appeared in thymus.

Alphabeta T cells were depleted, then CD3+ Vdelta1+ Vdelta2- thymocytes were FACS-sorted. The CDR3 is 21 amino acids. CDR1 TSWWSYY and CDR2 QGS come from the germline V gene. V lost 1 base and J lost 0; bases outside the gene matches: 15. Sequences come from RNA converted to cDNA by reverse transcription. CDR3 amplicons came from multiplex PCR with pooled V-gene forward and constant-region reverse primers. TCRdb re-called the multiplex PCR reads through CATT. The repertoire holds 70,000 or so delta-chain clones, with roughly a third as singletons. Sequenced material: Vdelta1+ gamma-delta thymocytes from the thymus. Subset specified: FACS-sorted CD3+ TCRalphabeta- TCRVdelta1+ TCRVdelta2- thymocytes. The source is a boy in the first two years of life who had congenital heart surgery. The V call is TRDV1, the J call TRDJ1; 12 nucleotides align to TRDD3. CDR3 bases: TGTGCTCTTGGGGAACACCTCCTACGTACTGGGGGATACCGGTACACCGATAAACTCATCTTT. As protein: CALGEHLLRTGGYRYTDKLIF.